The clone carrying this T cell receptor beta chain appeared a few times. Its target is unknown. CDR3 length: 14 residues. V was trimmed by 5 bases and J by 2 bases, leaving 12 bases between them. Germline lookup yields CDR1 SGHTA and CDR2 FQGNSA. This specimen belongs to a study of T cells after yellow fever vaccination. TCRdb reanalysed the 5' RACE reads using MiXCR and keeps one entry per CDR3 protein. The table records some 320,000 distinct CDR3 sequences, around 8.6% of them present only once. General study points: A limited proportion of clonotypes was detected within both the CD4 and CD8 compartments. The booster saw the reappearance of most primary-vaccination clones (roughly 97% CD4, around 88% CD8).

The source material was CD4+ T cells sorted from PBMCs, sampled 5 days after the yellow fever booster vaccination. The V gene is TRBV7-2, the J gene TRBJ1-2, with D uncertain. The clonotype originates from a man between 18 and 35 years old who received the YFV17D yellow fever vaccine. CDR3 bases: TGTGCCAGCAGCCCCGGACTGAGGAACTATGGCTACACCTTC. Amino acid sequence: CASSPGLRNYGYTF.